These T cell receptor beta chains were read from a single sample in a study of T cells after yellow fever vaccination. TCRdb analysed the 5' RACE reads with MiXCR anew, one entry per CDR3 protein. The data hold about 400,000 distinct CDR3 sequences, with 11% observed a single time. The sample was PBMCs, taken on the day of the first yellow fever vaccination. The origin of the receptors is a man between 18 and 35 years old who received the YFV17D yellow fever vaccine. Each CDR3 is given without its conserved first and last residue. Each record gives: V gene, CDR3 protein.

TRBV3-1 ASSQDTGYEQY
TRBV7-9 ASSPDTQY
TRBV13 ASSPPTSYAADTQY
TRBV12-3/TRBV12-4 ASSSGSTNEKLF
TRBV11-3 ASSLEEFSTQY
TRBV12-3/TRBV12-4 ASSFDRRGERETQY
TRBV4-1 ASSHRTYNEQF
TRBV27 ASSFSRSGSSPLH
TRBV7-8 ASRRTGYESPLH
TRBV24-1 ATSDLQTGELF
TRBV3-1 ASSPRSGEETQY
TRBV7-2 ASGWRLDPYNGQF
TRBV7-9 ASSLVFGTDYGYT
TRBV5-1 ASRGGTSLVNEQF
TRBV4-1 TSRDRGVSNTEAF
TRBV4-2 ASSQDTLPGNYGYT
TRBV4-2 ASSQAGGGNQPQH
TRBV7-9 ASSSSGGLYDTQY
TRBV25-1 ASSEYGGGNTEAF
TRBV12-3/TRBV12-4 ASRGTGPQPQH
TRBV6-5 ASSYSPGSYGYT
TRBV12-3/TRBV12-4 ASSSPTTSGGSTDTQY
TRBV25-1 ASSGRYTIY
TRBV6-2/TRBV6-3 ASSYSPYGDGGTDTQY
TRBV4-3 ASSPENILVGTDTQY
TRBV29-1 SVRTVEAF
TRBV11-1 ASSSNRGQGAVGGTEAF
TRBV19 ASSIWGGTTNEQF
TRBV5-4 ASSLRGGGEQF
TRBV27 ASSRGTFGTDTQY
TRBV6-4 ASSDGTNTGELF
TRBV18 ASSPFSGKEEKLF
TRBV20-1 SATGTPGDTQY
TRBV11-2 ASSLKKDRMNTEAF
TRBV6-2/TRBV6-3 ASSYRASRRNQPQH
TRBV20-1 SARGGATGEDTQY
TRBV5-1 ASSAGTMNTEAF
TRBV7-2 ASSLGADSGGYT
TRBV4-1 ASSLLGTADTQY
TRBV4-1 ASSQARGNDEQY
TRBV3-1 ASSPYPRGEQF
TRBV29-1 SAGQASGNTIY
TRBV5-4 ASSLEQVGDGYT
TRBV20-1 SARKPGPYNEQF
TRBV7-9 ASRLHGEGVNEQY
TRBV10-2 ASSDLGLAGPSTDTQY
TRBV18 ASSPPPMADTQY
TRBV28 ASSLGRGGAAVGGELF
TRBV20-1 SAKSGHRNTEAF
TRBV15 ATSSRGQGAHGPQH
TRBV6-5 ASSYLRGETQY
TRBV29-1 SVEGSEGGEQY
TRBV5-6 ASRSRDSTLEAF